The clone carrying this T cell receptor beta chain was counted once. What it recognizes is unknown. Once extracted for a subset, genomic DNA was divided evenly among several immunoSEQ plates. TCRdb's copy holds only in-frame clones and misses some; the assay was immunoSEQ multiplex PCR. This sample has millions of clones, with about 95% found just once. This sample is part of a study of shared clonotypes between healthy human individuals. General study findings and limits: Of the naive CD4 clonotypes, 4% to 5% were shared across several donors. When compared with the clonotypes that were shared by all four sorted-subset donors, the non-shared clonotypes turned out to have lower generation probabilities. Naive subsets tended to show greater estimated richness than memory subsets.

As defined, naive CD8 cells were CD45RO-negative and positively selected for CCR7, with terminally differentiated effector memory CD45RA+ cells excluded. The CDR3 length is 14 residues. The V gene's germline CDR1 is SGHNT and CDR2 YYREEE (reference sequence). The ends were cut back, 0 bases at V and 5 bases at J, with 8 bases in the middle. The chain has TRBV5-4 and TRBJ2-2; no clear D. This sequence was found in a man between 18 and 35 years old in good health. Source material: naive CD8+ T cells sorted from blood. CDR3 coding DNA: TGTGCCAGCAGCTTGGGGCCTTTGACCGGGGAGCTGTTTTTT. Encoded protein: CASSLGPLTGELFF.